This TCR beta chain was identified in a study of control samples from healthy donors and cancer patients. Some clones are missing from TCRdb's copy, which holds only in-frame ones; the method was immunoSEQ multiplex PCR. The data show approximately 97,000 clones, about nine tenths seen once. Trimming removed 2 bases from V and 4 bases from J, with 6 bases in between. Germline lookup yields CDR1 MDHEN and CDR2 SYDVKM. The CDR3 is 12 residues long. The source material was blood. This receptor was taken from a human donor in good health. The donor label of this sample is uncertain. The V gene is TRBV28, the J gene TRBJ2-7; no reliable D call. DNA of the CDR3: TGTGCCAGCAGTTTAGTTCAATACGAGCAGTACTTC. Its translation: CASSLVQYEQYF.